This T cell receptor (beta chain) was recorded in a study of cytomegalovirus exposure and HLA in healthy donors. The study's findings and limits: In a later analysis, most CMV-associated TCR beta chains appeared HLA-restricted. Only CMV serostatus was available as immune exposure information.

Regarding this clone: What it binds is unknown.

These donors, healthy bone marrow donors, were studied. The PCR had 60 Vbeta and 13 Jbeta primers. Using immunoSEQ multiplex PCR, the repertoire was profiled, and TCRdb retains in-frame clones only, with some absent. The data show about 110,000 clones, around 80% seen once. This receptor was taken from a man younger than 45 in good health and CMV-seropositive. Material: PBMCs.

The CDR3, as DNA: TGTGCCACCTCAGCGGGGGGGAGGTTCGACGAGCAGTACTTC. This sequence encodes CATSAGGRFDEQYF. The chain uses TRBV27 and TRBJ2-5; TRBD2 matches at 10 bases. The J call may be mistaken, given a closer DNA end match to TRBJ2-7. The length of the CDR3 is 14 residues. The germline V gene has CDR1 MNHEY and CDR2 SMNVEV (reference sequence).